The 29 T cell receptor beta chains below were found in one sample sequenced in a study of T cells in Graves' hyperthyroidism and ophthalmopathy. What was amplified from RNA transcripts were TCR beta CDR3 regions. Using the HTBI primer set, a first-round RT-PCR was run on the TCR CDR3. Each CDR3 protein gets one entry after TCRdb re-called the multiplex PCR reads with MiXCR. This sample has approximately 600,000 distinct CDR3 sequences; roughly 15% occur once, and the top ten carry about 3.9%. Material: blood. These receptors were obtained from a woman in her thirties or forties with Graves' ophthalmopathy.

In this sample, this clonotype turned up many times. This chain links TRBV6-2 or TRBV6-3 with TRBJ2-7, with 8 bases that match TRBD1. CDR1 is MNHEY, CDR2 SVGEGT, per germline. The CDR3 totals 15 residues. V was clipped by 2 bases and J by 1 base; unmatched bases: 4. In nucleotides, the CDR3 is TGTGCCAGCAGTTACCTACAGGGGGGTTCCTACGAGCAGTACTTC. This codes for CASSYLQGGSYEQYF.

This clonotype was seen many times. The chain employs TRBV6-2 or TRBV6-3 and TRBJ2-7, with D perhaps TRBD1 (5 bases). Germline V lookup: CDR1 MNHEY, CDR2 SVGEGT. This CDR3 is built from 14 residues. V was shortened by 2 bases and J by 0 bases, with 8 bases between the two germline ends. The CDR3 here is CASSYTTVSYEQYF. Here the CDR3 DNA reads TGTGCCAGCAGTTACACGACAGTCTCCTACGAGCAGTACTTC.

At least ten counts were recorded for this clonotype. This chain joins TRBV5-1 and TRBJ1-1, with D possibly being TRBD1 (5 bases). Trimming took 4 bases from V and 5 from J, leaving 15 bases between them. CDR3 length: 14 residues. Looked up from germline, CDR1 is SGHRS and CDR2 is YFSETQ. The CDR3 DNA is TGCGCCAGCAGCGCCCAGGGTCGGGGGACTGAAGCTTTCTTT. It specifies CASSAQGRGTEAFF.

This clonotype was detected ten times or more. The chain uses TRBV11-2 and TRBJ1-5; D is unresolved. V lost 4 bases and J 2 bases, leaving 12 bases between the germline ends. CDR1 is SGHAT, CDR2 FQNNGV, per germline. This CDR3 has 15 amino acids. CDR3 protein: CASSSSTDGNQPQHF. DNA for the CDR3: TGTGCCAGCAGCTCATCAACGGACGGCAATCAGCCCCAGCATTTT.

This clonotype was picked up a small number of times. Germline and junction disagree at one end, which may indicate a read error. As DNA, the CDR3 is TGCAGTGCAAGAGGACTAGCGGGGGGCACCGGGGAGCTGTTTTTT. Translated: CSARGLAGGTGELFF. This chain joins TRBV20-1 and TRBJ2-2; 14 bases line up with TRBD2. Germline V gene sequence: CDR1 DFQATT, CDR2 SNEGSKA (reference sequence). The CDR3 has 15 residues.

This clonotype was observed a few times. This chain joins TRBV29-1 and TRBJ1-1, with TRBD1 matching 7 bases. CDR1 is SQVTM and CDR2 is ANQGSEA in the germline V gene. The trim removed 7 bases at V and 3 bases at J, leaving 8 bases unmatched. CDR3 length: 13 amino acids. The DNA of the CDR3 is TGCAGCGAGACAGGGTTGGCGGACACTGAAGCTTTCTTT. Translating gives CSETGLADTEAFF.

Many counts were recorded for this clonotype. V usage is TRBV12-3 or TRBV12-4 and J usage is TRBJ2-7; D gene ambiguous. V was trimmed by 3 bases and J by 3 bases, leaving 9 bases between them. There are 13 residues in the CDR3. CDR3 nucleotides: TGTGCCAGCAGTTTTAATAGGCGCTACGAGCAGTACTTC. It codes for CASSFNRRYEQYF.

This clonotype was counted at least ten times. This sequence joins TRBV5-1 and TRBJ2-2; 9 positions agree with TRBD2. Trimming at V came to 2 bases and at J to 8 bases, leaving 10 bases not matched to a gene. CDR1 and CDR2 from the germline V gene are SGHRS and YFSETQ. The CDR3 loop spans 16 amino acids. The CDR3 loop reads CASSLPRAGGEGELFF. In DNA form, the CDR3 reads TGCGCCAGCAGCTTACCTCGAGCGGGAGGCGAGGGGGAGCTGTTTTTT.

This clonotype has ten or more counts. The chain carries TRBV4-1 and TRBJ2-5, with D possibly being TRBD2 (5 bases). The V gene lost 0 bases and the J gene lost 3 bases, with 11 bases spanning the gap. The CDR3 loop spans 15 amino acids. The V gene's germline CDR1 is MGHRA and CDR2 YSYEKL. CDR3 protein: CASSQDIRREETQYF. The CDR3 DNA is TGCGCCAGCAGCCAAGATATAAGGCGGGAAGAGACCCAGTACTTC.

V gene TRBV12-3 or TRBV12-4 combines with J gene TRBJ2-7; 7 bases are shared with TRBD1. V trimming: 4 bases; J trimming: 3 bases; junction bases outside the gene matches: 6. The CDR3 sequence is 14 residues long. In DNA, the CDR3 is TGTGCCAGCAGTTATGAGACAGGGTACTACGAGCAGTACTTC. Its protein is CASSYETGYYEQYF.

This clonotype has a count of ten or more. This chain links TRBV6-1 with TRBJ1-2; 7 bases align to TRBD1. The CDR3 extends over 13 amino acids. CDR1 and CDR2 (germline): MNHNS, SASEGT. The V and J ends lost 4 bases and 8 bases, in that order; junction bases with no gene match: 7. In DNA form, the CDR3 reads TGTGCCAGCAGTGTTGACAGGGAAGGGGGCTACACCTTC. This sequence encodes CASSVDREGGYTF.

This clonotype has more than one count but fewer than ten. The J gene is TRBJ2-7, the V gene TRBV9; 7 bases fit TRBD1. The V segment lost 3 bases and the J segment 5 bases; nucleotides outside the gene matches: 11. The length of the CDR3 is 15 residues. Germline CDR1 and CDR2: SGDLS and YYNGEE. CDR3 bases: TGTGCCAGCAGCGCGACAGGGTTCGATTTCCACGAGCAGTACTTC. It is translated as CASSATGFDFHEQYF.

This clonotype was observed at least ten times. The chain employs TRBV5-1 and TRBJ2-4; 9 nucleotides agree with TRBD1. CDR3 size: 15 residues. Germline lookup yields CDR1 SGHRS and CDR2 YFSETQ. After removal of 0 bases from V and 7 bases from J, the junction contained 5 bases not matched to a gene. The CDR3 sequence: CASSLDGTGSNIQYF. CDR3 nucleotides: TGCGCCAGCAGCTTGGATGGGACAGGGTCCAACATTCAGTACTTC. The complete variable domain, with remaining parts taken from reference TRBV5-1 and TRBJ2-4, reads KAGVTQTPRYLIKTRGQQVTLSCSPISGHRSVSWYQQTPGQGLQFLFEYFSETQRNKGNFPGRFSGRQFSNSRSEMNVSTLELGDSALYLCASSLDGTGSNIQYFGAGTRLSVL.

The chain joins TRBV7-1 to TRBJ2-7; 13 nucleotides match TRBD2. TRBV7-1 is identified as an open reading frame with a role that is uncertain. There are 15 residues in the CDR3. V was clipped by 3 bases and J by 6 bases; unmatched bases: 5. CDR3 amino acids: CASSSQGLAGREQYF. The CDR3 DNA sequence: TGTGCCAGCAGCTCCCAGGGACTAGCGGGGCGCGAGCAGTACTTC.

Written as DNA, the CDR3 is TGTGCCAGCAGTTTCAGGGCCGAGATAGCGGGCTTCCAAGAGACCCAGTACTTC. This codes for CASSFRAEIAGFQETQYF. The chain carries TRBV12-3 or TRBV12-4 and TRBJ2-5, with 7 positions matching TRBD2. The CDR3 spans 18 residues. V lost 3 bases and J lost 1; bases outside the gene matches: 14.

This clonotype showed up many times. The chain has TRBV20-1 and TRBJ1-1; no clear D. The germline V and J ends were trimmed by 1 base and 0 bases, with 9 bases remaining between them. CDR1 and CDR2 (germline): DFQATT, SNEGSKA (reference sequence). The CDR3 covers 14 residues. In DNA, the CDR3 is TGCAGTGCTAGAGCCTTAAACCTGAACACTGAAGCTTTCTTT. Translation: CSARALNLNTEAFF.

There are many counts of this clonotype. The chain carries TRBV6-1 and TRBJ2-7; 10 positions agree with TRBD2. The germline V gene has CDR1 MNHNS and CDR2 SASEGT. The CDR3 is made up of 15 amino acids. J lost 4 bases, V lost 5 bases, and 8 bases had no gene match. The CDR3 DNA reads TGTGCCAGCAGTCGGTTTCGGACTAGCGGATACGAGCAGTACTTC. Translation: CASSRFRTSGYEQYF.

In this sample, this clonotype turned up many times. V and J are TRBV5-1 and TRBJ2-7; 8 bases are a match to TRBD1. This CDR3 is 14 amino acids long. The germline CDR1 and CDR2 sequences are SGHRS and YFSETQ. V gave up 4 bases and J gave up 2 bases; unmatched junction bases: 5. CDR3 region: CASSLRTGTYEQYF. The CDR3, as DNA: TGCGCCAGCAGCCTACGGACAGGGACCTACGAGCAGTACTTC.

This clonotype was detected ten times or more. This chain connects TRBV6-1 to TRBJ1-1, with D perhaps TRBD1 (5 bases). This CDR3 is built from 8 residues. Germline CDR1 reads MNHNS; CDR2 reads SASEGT. Between the trimmed V and J ends, which lost 11 bases and 11 bases, there was a span of 9 bases. Written as DNA, the CDR3 is TGTGCCTCCAGGGCGGCTTTCTTT. Its translation is CASRAAFF.

This clonotype has only a few counts. The chain uses TRBV28 and TRBJ2-5; D not resolved. The CDR3 runs 14 residues. The V end lost 6 bases, the J end lost 7 bases, and 18 bases lay between the germline ends. Germline values: CDR1 MDHEN, CDR2 SYDVKM. CDR3 loop: CASSSSLAPGTQYF. The CDR3 DNA follows: TGTGCCAGCAGCTCCAGCCTGGCCCCCGGGACCCAGTACTTC.

This clonotype was seen a few times. The chain recombines TRBV28 with TRBJ2-3, with D unresolved. The CDR3 length is 14 residues. CDR1 is MDHEN, CDR2 SYDVKM, per germline. V lost 6 bases and J 2 bases, leaving 12 bases between the germline ends. CDR3 region: CASRGRSHTDTQYF. The CDR3 DNA follows: TGTGCCAGCAGGGGAAGATCCCACACAGATACGCAGTATTTT.

This clonotype was observed many times. V is TRBV6-2 or TRBV6-3 and J is TRBJ2-1, with TRBD1 matching over 7 bases. V dropped 6 bases and J dropped 7; count of bases not matched to a gene: 15. Looked up from germline, CDR1 is MNHEY and CDR2 is SVGEGT. The CDR3 consists of 16 residues. This CDR3 reads CASSLTEQGSANEQFF. The CDR3, as DNA: TGTGCCAGCAGCCTTACGGAACAGGGGAGTGCTAATGAGCAGTTCTTC.

The rearrangement joins TRBV27 to TRBJ1-2; D remains unclear. With 5 bases removed from V and 8 bases from J, the gap between germline ends came to 15 bases. Germline V gene data show CDR1 as MNHEY and CDR2 as SMNVEV (reference sequence). This CDR3 is 13 amino acids long. CDR3: CASSPVNQRGYTF. The CDR3 DNA follows: TGTGCCAGCAGTCCCGTAAACCAGCGAGGCTACACCTTC.

The genes are TRBV6-1 and TRBJ1-3; D is ambiguous. Germline CDR1 MNHNS, CDR2 SASEGT. Trimming took 3 bases from V and 0 from J, leaving 9 bases between them. The CDR3 totals 15 residues. The CDR3 here is CASSDGRSSGNTIYF. In DNA form, the CDR3 reads TGTGCCAGCAGTGACGGACGCAGCTCTGGAAACACCATATATTTT.

The chain joins TRBV6-4 to TRBJ2-1, with D unclear. Germline values: CDR1 MRHNA, CDR2 SNTAGT. V lost 2 bases, J lost 8 bases, and 13 bases lay in between. This CDR3 is 14 amino acids long. CDR3 in amino acids: CASSDGGFLDEQFF. DNA for the CDR3: TGTGCCAGCAGTGACGGTGGGTTCCTCGATGAGCAGTTCTTC.

This clonotype was recorded at least ten times. The rearrangement joins TRBV20-1 to TRBJ2-7, with D perhaps matching TRBD2 (6 bases). Germline lookup yields CDR1 DFQATT and CDR2 SNEGSKA (reference sequence). Deletions cut 5 bases from V and 0 bases from J, with 14 bases between. This CDR3 region has 14 residues. CDR3 sequence reads: CSAFLPTSSYEQYF. In nucleotides, the CDR3 is TGCAGTGCTTTCCTTCCGACTAGCTCCTACGAGCAGTACTTC.

The J gene is TRBJ2-5, the V gene TRBV24-1; 12 bases line up with TRBD2. Germline V lookup: CDR1 KGHDR, CDR2 SFDVKD. CDR3 size: 16 residues. J was trimmed by 5 bases and V by 4 bases; bases with no gene match: 7. The CDR3 spells CATSDPSGRAEETQYF. Written as DNA, the CDR3 is TGTGCCACCAGTGACCCTAGCGGGAGGGCCGAGGAGACCCAGTACTTC.

This clonotype has a count of ten or more. The V and J genes are TRBV6-2 or TRBV6-3 and TRBJ2-7; D could derive from TRBD1 or TRBD2 (6 bases each). V lost 2 bases and J 3 bases, leaving 17 bases between the germline ends. Germline V CDR1 and CDR2: MNHEY, SVGEGT. This CDR3 spans 16 amino acids. The CDR3 region is CASSYASGGGNYEQYF. The CDR3 DNA reads TGTGCCAGCAGTTACGCGAGCGGAGGGGGGAACTACGAGCAGTACTTC.

This clonotype was observed a few times. The rearrangement links TRBV13 to TRBJ2-2; 14 bases are shared with TRBD2. There are 20 residues in the CDR3. V shed 5 bases, J shed 1 base, and the junction held 12 bases outside the gene matches. CDR1 is PRHDT and CDR2 is FYEKMQ in the germline V gene (reference sequence). This chain's CDR3 is CASSQGLAGVLPLNTGELFF. The CDR3 DNA is TGTGCCAGCAGCCAGGGACTAGCGGGAGTCCTTCCATTGAACACCGGGGAGCTGTTTTTT.